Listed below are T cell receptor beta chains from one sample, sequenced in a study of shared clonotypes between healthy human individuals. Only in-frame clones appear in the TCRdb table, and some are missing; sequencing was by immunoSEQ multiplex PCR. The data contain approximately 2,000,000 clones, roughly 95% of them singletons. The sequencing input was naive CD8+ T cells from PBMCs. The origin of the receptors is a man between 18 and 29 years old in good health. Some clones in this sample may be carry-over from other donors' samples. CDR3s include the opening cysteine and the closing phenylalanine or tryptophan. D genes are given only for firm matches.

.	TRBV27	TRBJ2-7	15	CASSSLPITPFEQYF
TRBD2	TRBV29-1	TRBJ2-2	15	CSVVGLAANTGELFF
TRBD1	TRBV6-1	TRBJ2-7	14	CASSDRTGGLEQYF
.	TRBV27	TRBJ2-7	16	CASSSHGTLTAYEQYF
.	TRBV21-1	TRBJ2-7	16	CASSKARDRGLYEQYF
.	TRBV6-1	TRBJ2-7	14	CASSTRTPDDEQYF
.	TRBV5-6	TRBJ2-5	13	CASSLGAAVAQYF
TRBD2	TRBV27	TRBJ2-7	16	CASSLGTSGSPYEQYF
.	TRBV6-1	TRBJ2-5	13	CASRRTPRETQYF
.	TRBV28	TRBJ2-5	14	CASSGRVYTETQYF
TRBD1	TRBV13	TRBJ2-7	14	CASSSTGQGSEQYF
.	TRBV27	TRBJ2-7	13	CASSLEGPNEQYF
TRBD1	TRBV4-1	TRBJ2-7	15	CASSPVGQGANEQYF
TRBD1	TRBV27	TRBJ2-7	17	CASSLSPGQGDRYEQYF
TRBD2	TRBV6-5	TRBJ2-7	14	CASSAGTRAYEQYF
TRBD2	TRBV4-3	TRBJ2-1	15	CASSPGLAAYNEQFF
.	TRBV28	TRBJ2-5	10	CASSKETQYF
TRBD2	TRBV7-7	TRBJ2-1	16	CASSLGPSGSGYEQFF
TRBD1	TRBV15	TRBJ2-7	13	CATSAGQADEQYF
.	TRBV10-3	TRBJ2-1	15	CAISEKGLGLVQQFF
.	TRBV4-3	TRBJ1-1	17	CASSWGLGEGSLPEAFF